The rows below give T cell receptor beta chains drawn from one sample of a study of blood T cell repertoires in COVID-19. TCRdb keeps only in-frame clones here, not all; method: immunoSEQ multiplex PCR. This table holds about 120,000 clones, under 75% found once. The specimen was peripheral blood. These receptor sequences come from a woman between 55 and 75 years old with acute or convalescent COVID-19. Both conserved end residues are trimmed from each CDR3. Clone size is not always given. Where it is, it says once, few, many or a class for expanded clones.

ASSTVPRGADTQY,TRBV7-9,.
ASSYLGTGGNYGYT,TRBV6-2/TRBV6-3,.
ASGDRARDTEAF,TRBV19,.
ASSQERGAGGEAF,TRBV4-1,.
ASSDRELEQY,TRBV19,many
ASNAGSLAQH,TRBV19,.
ASSVSVNTEAF,TRBV10-1,.
ASSPVGNRGQDSPLH,TRBV18,once
ASKGDGGSNQPQH,TRBV6-5,.
ATSRIEHGDTGELF,TRBV15,few
ASSLTGTGANVLT,TRBV14,.
ASSHQAGRATDTQY,TRBV14,once
ASSYGGTGNTIY,TRBV6-2/TRBV6-3,.
ASSQDFRGTETQY,TRBV3-1/TRBV3-2,.
ASSPYTGAGYYGYT,TRBV4-2,few
ATSRQGNQPQH,TRBV15,.
ATSRDFRGGGYT,TRBV15,.
ATKDRSNSPLH,TRBV6-5,few
ASSLARTGDRRETQY,TRBV7-6,few
ASSPISGRGSYNEQF,TRBV7-9,.
ASRDLGGTDTQY,TRBV6-5,.
ATSGGGSTGELF,TRBV24-1,.
ASSFNTAATGELF,TRBV5-1,few
ASSTMADTLYEQY,TRBV6-5,.
ASSHTSGGPNEQF,TRBV19,.